The next 15 T cell receptor beta chains were all read from a single sample in a study of blood T cell repertoires in COVID-19. Sequencing used immunoSEQ multiplex PCR; TCRdb keeps in-frame clones, though not all of them. The sample records about 210,000 clones, 70% to 90% being singletons. Sequenced sample: peripheral blood. The receptors shown here come from a human donor in a cohort sampled during active COVID-19.

V is TRBV4-2 and J is TRBJ2-3; 8 bases are shared with TRBD2. CDR1 and CDR2 (germline): LGHNA, YNFKEQ. The junction had 8 bases not matched to a gene; V was cut back by 1 base and J by 5 bases. The CDR3 covers 16 residues. The DNA for the CDR3 is TGTGCCAGCAGCCAAGGGGCCGGGGGGGCCGTAGATACGCAGTATTTT. Its translation: CASSQGAGGAVDTQYF.

The chain links TRBV5-1 to TRBJ1-5, with TRBD1 matching over 10 bases. Germline V gives CDR1 SGHRS, CDR2 YFSETQ. The CDR3 has 15 residues. With V trimmed by 4 bases and J by 5 bases, 6 bases remained unmatched. The CDR3 DNA follows: TGCGCCAGCAGCCCGGGACAGGGGAATTATCAGCCCCAGCATTTT. Protein sequence: CASSPGQGNYQPQHF.

The chain combines TRBV11-2 with TRBJ2-2; 7 nucleotides agree with TRBD1. This CDR3 is built from 14 residues. Per germline, CDR1 SGHAT and CDR2 FQNNGV. V lost 0 bases to trimming and J lost 6 bases; unmatched junction nucleotides: 1. The CDR3 DNA reads TGTGCCAGCAGCTTAGACCAGGGGGCCGGGGAGCTGTTTTTT. Encoded protein: CASSLDQGAGELFF.

This clone was counted only a few times. The genes are TRBV7-9 and TRBJ1-2; 9 nucleotides align to TRBD1. The CDR3 spans 14 residues. Per germline, CDR1 SEHNR and CDR2 FQNEAQ (reference sequence). V lost 8 bases and J lost 8; bases outside the gene matches: 12. In DNA form, the CDR3 reads TGTGCCAGCGTACCATTGGGACAGGGAGTAGGCTACACCTTC. This translates into CASVPLGQGVGYTF.

This clone was found a few times. The chain joins TRBV5-1 to TRBJ2-3, with 11 nucleotides matching TRBD1. V dropped 4 bases and J dropped 5; count of bases not matched to a gene: 9. The germline V gene has CDR1 SGHRS and CDR2 YFSETQ. The CDR3 sequence is 16 residues long. The CDR3 DNA sequence: TGCGCCAGCAGCATAGCCGCCGGGACAGGGGGAGATACGCAGTATTTT. Protein sequence: CASSIAAGTGGDTQYF.

The chain carries TRBV6-6 and TRBJ2-6; the match to TRBD1 covers 9 bases. Losses at the gene ends were 4 bases for V and 2 bases for J; bases not matched to a gene: 3. Germline V gene sequence: CDR1 MNHNY, CDR2 SVGAGI (reference sequence). The CDR3 runs to 16 residues. The CDR3 DNA sequence: TGTGCCAGCAGTTCGACAGGGGGAACTGGGGCCAACGTCCTGACTTTC. It specifies CASSSTGGTGANVLTF.

This sequence joins TRBV6-5 and TRBJ1-5, with D tentatively TRBD1 (5 bases). Trimming removed 7 bases at V and 0 bases at J, with 10 bases between. Germline V gives CDR1 MNHEY, CDR2 SVGAGI. The CDR3 is 14 amino acids. CDR3 protein: CASNGHISNQPQHF. The CDR3 DNA reads TGTGCCAGCAACGGACACATTAGCAATCAGCCCCAGCATTTT.

The V call is TRBV4-3, the J call TRBJ2-7; 12 positions agree with TRBD2. Germline-derived CDR1 and CDR2 are LGHNA and YSLEER. V dropped 0 bases and J dropped 6; count of bases not matched to a gene: 12. The CDR3 consists of 18 residues. The CDR3 bases are TGCGCCAGCAGCCAAGATGGTCTAGCGGGGGGGCCTTTGGGCGAGCAGTACTTC. Its protein is CASSQDGLAGGPLGEQYF.

For this clone: One junction end disagrees with the germline gene, perhaps due to a read error. The chain links TRBV7-7 to TRBJ2-1; D uncertain. Germline assignment: CDR1 SSHAT and CDR2 FNYEAQ (reference sequence). The CDR3 contains 14 residues. CDR3 DNA sequence: TGTGCTAGCAGCTTAGGGCTTCGTACCAATGAGCAGTTCTTC. This translates into CASSLGLRTNEQFF.

In its sample, this clone was seen a few times. The chain employs TRBV6-5 and TRBJ1-5; D is perhaps TRBD1 (5 bases). The CDR3 has 15 residues. Trimming took 0 bases from V and 6 from J, leaving 12 bases between them. CDR1 and CDR2 (germline): MNHEY, SVGAGI. CDR3 residues: CASSYSGQGSQPQHF. The CDR3, as DNA: TGTGCCAGCAGTTACTCGGGGCAGGGAAGTCAGCCCCAGCATTTT.

The chain couples TRBV19 to TRBJ2-7, with TRBD2 matching 7 bases. This CDR3 has 14 amino acids. The V segment lost 7 bases and the J segment 2 bases; nucleotides outside the gene matches: 8. Germline V gene lookup returns CDR1 LNHDA and CDR2 SQIVND (reference sequence). CDR3 protein: CASTPGSGPYEQYF. CDR3 in DNA: TGTGCCAGTACCCCGGGTAGCGGGCCCTACGAGCAGTACTTC.

The CDR3 sequence is CASGFRFTGAGETQYF. The CDR3 DNA reads as TGTGCCAGCGGGTTCCGGTTCACAGGGGCGGGAGAGACCCAGTACTTC. V is TRBV27 and J is TRBJ2-5; TRBD1 agrees at 7 bases. The CDR3 totals 16 residues. Germline lookup yields CDR1 MNHEY and CDR2 SMNVEV (reference sequence). Unmatched junction bases numbered 16, after V lost 8 bases and J lost 4 bases.

This clone was counted once. The chain combines TRBV28 with TRBJ1-5; 7 nucleotides align to TRBD1. In germline, CDR1 is MDHEN, CDR2 SYDVKM. Trimming cost V 5 bases and J 7 bases; bases outside gene matches: 8. This CDR3 is built from 14 residues. The CDR3 reads CASSTGTARQPQHF. The DNA of the CDR3 is TGTGCCAGCAGTACAGGGACAGCCCGCCAGCCCCAGCATTTT. Combining the CDR3 with reference TRBV28 and TRBJ1-5 gives the whole variable domain DVKVTQSSRYLVKRTGEKVFLECVQDMDHENMFWYRQDPGLGLRLIYFSYDVKMKEKGDIPEGYSVSREKKERFSLILESASTNQTSMYLCASSTGTARQPQHFGDGTRLSIL.

This clone was recorded only once. CDR3 DNA: TGTGCCAGCAGCCCTAGTTACTACGAGCAGTACTTC. It is translated as CASSPSYYEQYF. The genes are TRBV7-2 and TRBJ2-7, with no clear D. There are 12 residues in the CDR3. V dropped 5 bases and J dropped 3 bases, with 8 bases sitting between them. Germline V lookup: CDR1 SGHTA, CDR2 FQGNSA.

In DNA, the CDR3 is TGTGCCAGCAGCTTAGCTAGGATCTATGGCTACACCTTC. It yields the protein CASSLARIYGYTF. The rearrangement links TRBV11-2 to TRBJ1-2, with D unclear. Per the germline V gene, CDR1 is SGHAT and CDR2 is FQNNGV. Deletions cut 1 base from V and 4 bases from J, with 7 bases between. This CDR3 is 13 amino acids long. Using reference TRBV11-2 and TRBJ1-2 for the parts outside the CDR3, the full variable domain is EAGVAQSPRYKIIEKRQSVAFWCNPISGHATLYWYQQILGQGPKLLIQFQNNGVVDDSQLPKDRFSAERLKGVDSTLKIQPAKLEDSAVYLCASSLARIYGYTFGSGTRLTVV.